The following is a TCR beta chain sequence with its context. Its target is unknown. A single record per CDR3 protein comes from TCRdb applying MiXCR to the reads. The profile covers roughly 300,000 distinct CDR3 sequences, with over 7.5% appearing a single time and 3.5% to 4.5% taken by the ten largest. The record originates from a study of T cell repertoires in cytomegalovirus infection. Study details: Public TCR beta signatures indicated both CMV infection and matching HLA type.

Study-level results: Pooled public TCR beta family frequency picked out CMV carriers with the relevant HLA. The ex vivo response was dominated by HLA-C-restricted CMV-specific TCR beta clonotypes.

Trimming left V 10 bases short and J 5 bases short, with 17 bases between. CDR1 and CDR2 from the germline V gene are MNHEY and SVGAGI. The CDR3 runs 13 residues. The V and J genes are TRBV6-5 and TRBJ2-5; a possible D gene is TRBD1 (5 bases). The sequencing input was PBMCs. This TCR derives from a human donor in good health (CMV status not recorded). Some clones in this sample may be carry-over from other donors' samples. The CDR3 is CAKQSGAWETQYF. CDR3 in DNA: TGTGCCAAACAGAGTGGGGCCTGGGAGACCCAGTACTTC.